This T cell receptor beta chain was profiled in a study of T-cell memory formation after mild COVID-19. TCRdb reprocessed the 5' RACE reads with MiXCR, giving one entry per CDR3 protein. The sample records tens of thousands of distinct CDR3 sequences, 15% to 20% being singletons. Study results and caveats: Pre-infection memory harbored some responding clones, suggesting cross-reactive memory joined.

This clonotype was picked up many times. Its matching antigen is unknown. Germline loops: CDR1 SGDLS, CDR2 YYNGEE. This CDR3 spans 14 amino acids. With 0 bases removed from V and 9 bases from J, the gap between germline ends came to 10 bases. Sequencing was done on a sample of PBMCs or a T cell subset sorted from them (not recorded which). The chain links TRBV9 to TRBJ1-6, with D hard to call. This clonotype was sampled from an adult who had mild COVID-19 (a few samples of this study predate the infection). Cell type and time point are not known. In DNA, the CDR3 is TGTGCCAGCAGCGTAGAGCAGCGAGCTTCACCCCTCCACTTT. Its translation is CASSVEQRASPLHF.